A selection of T cell receptor beta chains follows, all from one sample in a study of blood T cell repertoires in COVID-19. Assay used: immunoSEQ multiplex PCR; TCRdb lists only in-frame clones, some missing. The repertoire holds about 200,000 clones, 75% to 90% seen once, with about 2% in the top ten. The sample comprised peripheral blood. Every receptor here comes from a man aged 30-40 years who had recovered from COVID-19. CDR3s include the opening cysteine and the closing phenylalanine or tryptophan. The order of the fields is CDR3 length, J gene, D gene, clone size, V gene, CDR3 protein, CDR3 DNA. A D gene is named only where the DNA matches it firmly. Size values are once, few and many counts, or a class for expanded clones, and some rows have none.

len: 13; j_gene: TRBJ2-3; d_gene: -; abundance: -; v_gene: TRBV10-3; CDR3aa: CAIKLGEVDTQYF; CDR3nt: TGTGCCATCAAACTAGGAGAGGTAGATACGCAGTATTTT
len: 14; j_gene: TRBJ2-3; d_gene: TRBD2; abundance: -; v_gene: TRBV10-3; CDR3aa: CAIRPGLATDTQYF; CDR3nt: TGTGCCATCAGGCCGGGACTAGCTACAGATACGCAGTATTTT
len: 13; j_gene: TRBJ2-2; d_gene: -; abundance: -; v_gene: TRBV30; CDR3aa: CAWHGTNTGELFF; CDR3nt: TGTGCCTGGCACGGGACGAACACCGGGGAGCTGTTTTTT
len: 14; j_gene: TRBJ1-5; d_gene: -; abundance: few; v_gene: TRBV2; CDR3aa: CASSEQFSNQPQHF; CDR3nt: TGTGCCAGCAGTGAACAGTTTAGCAATCAGCCCCAGCATTTT
len: 16; j_gene: TRBJ1-5; d_gene: TRBD1; abundance: -; v_gene: TRBV5-5; CDR3aa: CASSQFPGQGGQPQHF; CDR3nt: TGTGCCAGCAGCCAGTTCCCGGGACAGGGCGGTCAGCCCCAGCATTTT
len: 13; j_gene: TRBJ1-6; d_gene: -; abundance: -; v_gene: TRBV5-4; CDR3aa: CASSPMADSPLHF; CDR3nt: TGTGCCAGCAGCCCTATGGCGGATTCACCCCTCCACTTT
len: 14; j_gene: TRBJ2-3; d_gene: -; abundance: -; v_gene: TRBV7-8; CDR3aa: CASSPGTRTDTQYF; CDR3nt: TGTGCCAGCAGTCCTGGGACTCGCACAGATACGCAGTATTTT
len: 13; j_gene: TRBJ2-1; d_gene: -; abundance: many; v_gene: TRBV5-4; CDR3aa: CASSLIGAEEQFF; CDR3nt: TGTGCCAGCAGCTTGATAGGGGCAGAAGAGCAGTTCTTC
len: 14; j_gene: TRBJ2-7; d_gene: -; abundance: -; v_gene: TRBV5-1; CDR3aa: CASSFRDTYYEQYF; CDR3nt: TGCGCCAGCAGCTTCCGGGACACCTATTACGAGCAGTACTTC
len: 16; j_gene: TRBJ1-4; d_gene: TRBD1; abundance: -; v_gene: TRBV11-2; CDR3aa: CASSFTGVTTNEKLFF; CDR3nt: TGTGCCAGCAGCTTCACAGGGGTAACAACTAATGAAAAACTGTTTTTT
len: 14; j_gene: TRBJ1-2; d_gene: -; abundance: -; v_gene: TRBV5-4; CDR3aa: CASSLPGASYGYTF; CDR3nt: TGTGCCAGCAGCTTGCCAGGGGCGAGCTATGGCTACACCTTC
len: 16; j_gene: TRBJ1-3; d_gene: TRBD1; abundance: -; v_gene: TRBV5-4; CDR3aa: CASSPGQYFGGNTIYF; CDR3nt: TGTGCCAGCAGCCCGGGACAGTACTTTGGGGGAAACACCATATATTTT
len: 14; j_gene: TRBJ1-5; d_gene: TRBD1; abundance: -; v_gene: TRBV5-4; CDR3aa: CASSLQGAGQPQHF; CDR3nt: TGTGCCAGCAGCTTACAGGGGGCGGGTCAGCCCCAGCATTTT
len: 16; j_gene: TRBJ2-1; d_gene: TRBD2; abundance: -; v_gene: TRBV7-2; CDR3aa: CASSLASGGASNEQFF; CDR3nt: TGTGCCAGCAGCTTAGCTAGCGGGGGGGCTAGCAATGAGCAGTTCTTC
len: 13; j_gene: TRBJ2-2; d_gene: -; abundance: -; v_gene: TRBV3-1/TRBV3-2; CDR3aa: CASSQPPMGGLFF; CDR3nt: TGTGCCAGCAGCCAACCTCCGATGGGGGGGCTGTTTTTT
len: 12; j_gene: TRBJ2-1; d_gene: -; abundance: -; v_gene: TRBV19; CDR3aa: CASSIRTNEQFF; CDR3nt: TGTGCCAGTAGTATAAGGACAAATGAGCAGTTCTTC
len: 18; j_gene: TRBJ2-5; d_gene: TRBD2; abundance: -; v_gene: TRBV9; CDR3aa: CASSHGLAGGQFQETQYF; CDR3nt: TGTGCCAGCAGCCACGGACTAGCGGGGGGCCAATTTCAAGAGACCCAGTACTTC
len: 15; j_gene: TRBJ1-1; d_gene: -; abundance: -; v_gene: TRBV18; CDR3aa: CASSPGAPRNTEAFF; CDR3nt: TGTGCCAGCTCACCGGGGGCGCCCCGAAACACTGAAGCTTTCTTT
len: 14; j_gene: TRBJ1-1; d_gene: -; abundance: -; v_gene: TRBV5-6; CDR3aa: CASSPGAGNTEAFF; CDR3nt: TGTGCCAGCAGCCCAGGAGCGGGGAACACTGAAGCTTTCTTT
len: 15; j_gene: TRBJ2-7; d_gene: -; abundance: -; v_gene: TRBV7-6; CDR3aa: CASSATRTPYYEQYF; CDR3nt: TGTGCCAGCAGCGCGACTAGGACCCCCTACTACGAGCAGTACTTC